The 16 T cell receptor beta chains given below trace back to one sample, sequenced in a study of graft-versus-host responses after intestinal transplantation. Intraepithelial plus lamina propria lymphocytes were released by processing graft tissue. Clones were read by immunoSEQ multiplex PCR, and TCRdb kept only the in-frame ones, dropping some. This table holds some 18,000 clones, over 65% found once. This sample comprised ileum tissue, obtained less than 21 days after intestinal transplant. The receptors were sampled from a human patient who received an intestinal transplant, so some T cells may come from the graft donor.

The chain couples TRBV10-3 to TRBJ1-1; 10 positions agree with TRBD1. Germline loops: CDR1 ENHRY, CDR2 SYGVKD. This CDR3 has 13 residues. The J segment lost 5 bases and the V segment lost 8 bases, leaving 5 bases of the junction unmatched. The CDR3 bases are TGTGCCATCGGACAGGGGGAGAAGACTGAAGCTTTCTTT. This gives the protein CAIGQGEKTEAFF.

The chain links TRBV11-3 to TRBJ2-1; a possible D gene is TRBD2 (6 bases). V dropped 4 bases and J dropped 2 bases, with 12 bases sitting between them. Germline V CDR1 and CDR2: SGHNT, YENEEA. This CDR3 contains 15 residues. CDR3 loop: CASSYFSGPYNEQFF. The CDR3 coding sequence is TGTGCCAGCAGCTACTTTAGCGGACCCTACAATGAGCAGTTCTTC.

The gene calls are TRBV9 and TRBJ2-7, with D maybe TRBD2 (6 bases). The V end lost 4 bases, the J end lost 7 bases, and 12 bases lay between the germline ends. The CDR3 runs to 12 residues. Germline CDR1 and CDR2: SGDLS and YYNGEE. CDR3 protein: CASSLRDGEQYF. The CDR3 nucleotides read TGTGCCAGCAGCTTGCGGGATGGGGAGCAGTACTTC.

The chain is built from TRBV30 and TRBJ2-3; 8 bases are a match to TRBD2. Germline V gives CDR1 GTSNPN, CDR2 SVGIG (reference sequence). The CDR3 spans 14 residues. With 5 bases clipped from V and 3 bases from J, the junction kept 7 bases outside the gene matches. The CDR3 sequence: CAWRGGLETDTQYF. The CDR3 bases are TGTGCCTGGCGCGGGGGACTAGAAACAGATACGCAGTATTTT. Drawing the rest from reference TRBV30 and TRBJ2-3, the complete variable domain is SQTIHQWPATLVQPVGSPLSLECTVEGTSNPNLYWYRQAAGRGLQLLFYSVGIGQISSEVPQNLSASRPQDRQFILSSKKLLLSDSGFYLCAWRGGLETDTQYFGPGTRLTVL.

Of note for this clone: The same CDR3 is also encoded by other DNA sequences in this sample. CDR3 in amino acids: CASSYQGLSYEQYF. As DNA, the CDR3 is TGCGCCAGCAGCTACCAGGGACTCTCCTACGAGCAGTACTTC. The chain carries TRBV5-1 and TRBJ2-7, with D possibly matching TRBD2 (6 bases). With 3 bases removed from V and 0 bases from J, the gap between germline ends came to 10 bases. Germline CDR1 reads SGHRS; CDR2 reads YFSETQ. The CDR3 spans 14 residues.

The genes are TRBV4-1 and TRBJ2-1; TRBD2 agrees at 10 bases. The CDR3 has 19 amino acids. The V segment lost 0 bases and the J segment 0 bases; nucleotides outside the gene matches: 8. Germline-derived CDR1 and CDR2 are MGHRA and YSYEKL. Here the CDR3 DNA reads TGCGCCAGCAGCCAAGACCTTAGCGGGGGGTTATACTCCTACAATGAGCAGTTCTTC. Amino acids: CASSQDLSGGLYSYNEQFF.

This clone was recorded a few times. The J gene is TRBJ1-2, the V gene TRBV27; D is unclear. CDR1 and CDR2 from the germline V gene are MNHEY and SMNVEV (reference sequence). The length of the CDR3 is 13 residues. Deletions cut 0 bases from V and 5 bases from J, with 7 bases between. CDR3 protein: CASSLSGAYGYTF. In DNA form, the CDR3 reads TGTGCCAGCAGTTTATCGGGAGCATATGGCTACACCTTC.

This clone was seen only a few times. J is TRBJ1-1 and V is TRBV4-2; 8 positions match TRBD1. Germline V gives CDR1 LGHNA, CDR2 YNFKEQ. With V trimmed by 4 bases and J by 5 bases, 6 bases remained unmatched. This CDR3 comprises 14 residues. The DNA for the CDR3 is TGTGCCAGCAGCCTACAGGGGGTAAGGACTGAAGCTTTCTTT. It codes for CASSLQGVRTEAFF.

The chain has TRBV19 and TRBJ1-1; 8 bases line up with TRBD1. The junction had 13 bases not matched to a gene; V was cut back by 7 bases and J by 0 bases. The length of the CDR3 is 17 residues. Germline CDR1 reads LNHDA; CDR2 reads SQIVND (reference sequence). The CDR3 nucleotides read TGTGCCAGTACCGGAGGACAGGGCCTTAACATGAACACTGAAGCTTTCTTT. Translation: CASTGGQGLNMNTEAFF.

This clone was seen only a few times. This chain links TRBV27 with TRBJ1-1; D possibly corresponds to TRBD1 (5 bases). Germline V gives CDR1 MNHEY, CDR2 SMNVEV (reference sequence). The CDR3 is 15 amino acids. Trimming removed 1 base at V and 0 bases at J, with 9 bases between. The chain's CDR3 is CASSLWAGLNTEAFF. DNA of the CDR3: TGTGCCAGCAGTTTATGGGCAGGGTTGAACACTGAAGCTTTCTTT.

The chain links TRBV5-4 to TRBJ2-1; maybe TRBD1 (6 bases). V lost 7 bases and J 9 bases, leaving 17 bases between the germline ends. CDR1 and CDR2 (germline): SGHNT, YYREEE (reference sequence). There are 13 residues in the CDR3. CDR3 region: CASRQLTGIEQFF. In nucleotides, the CDR3 is TGTGCCAGCCGACAGTTAACAGGGATTGAGCAGTTCTTC.

The V call is TRBV30, the J call TRBJ2-1; 7 bases map to TRBD2. Germline-derived CDR1 and CDR2 are GTSNPN and SVGIG (reference sequence). The V gene end was trimmed by 4 bases and the J gene end by 8 bases; junction bases not matched to a gene: 8. The CDR3 length is 13 residues. The CDR3 DNA sequence: TGTGCCTGGAACGGCGGGGGTGGGGATGAGCAGTTCTTC. It specifies CAWNGGGGDEQFF.

The chain is built from TRBV6-1 and TRBJ2-7; 8 bases are a match to TRBD1. The CDR3 contains 13 residues. Looked up from germline, CDR1 is MNHNS and CDR2 is SASEGT. The ends lost 8 bases at V and 4 bases at J; junction bases unmatched: 7. The CDR3 coding sequence is TGTGCCAGCCAGACAGGGGTCGGGTACGAGCAGTACTTC. Its protein is CASQTGVGYEQYF.

This chain joins TRBV5-6 and TRBJ1-2; 9 bases map to TRBD1. The germline V gene has CDR1 SGHDT and CDR2 YYEEEE. The J segment lost 4 bases and the V segment lost 4 bases, leaving 14 bases of the junction unmatched. The CDR3 has 17 residues. The CDR3 reads CASSPRDRVSVIYGYTF. In DNA, the CDR3 is TGTGCCAGCAGCCCCCGGGACAGGGTTTCGGTTATCTATGGCTACACCTTC.

This chain joins TRBV4-1 and TRBJ2-5; TRBD2 might be the D (6 bases). Germline CDR1 MGHRA, CDR2 YSYEKL. V was pared by 1 base and J by 2 bases, with 17 bases between. The CDR3 loop spans 17 amino acids. The CDR3 sequence is CASSQAGSGYAQETQYF. The CDR3 region has the DNA TGCGCCAGCAGCCAAGCTGGGAGCGGGTATGCTCAAGAGACCCAGTACTTC.

The gene calls are TRBV27 and TRBJ1-6, with no clear D. Germline V gene lookup returns CDR1 MNHEY and CDR2 SMNVEV (reference sequence). V was trimmed by 5 bases and J by 8 bases, leaving 10 bases between them. This CDR3 has 13 residues. This chain's CDR3 is CASSPGIYSPLHF. The CDR3 nucleotides read TGTGCCAGCAGTCCCGGGATCTATTCACCCCTCCACTTT.